This T cell receptor (beta chain) was sequenced during a study of shared clonotypes between healthy human individuals. Study details: Aged 18 to 49, the donors were a couple of women and a few men.

Profiling relied on immunoSEQ multiplex PCR, and the TCRdb table lists in-frame clones only, not all of them. The sample includes roughly 2,500,000 clones, 93% seen only once; the top ten take approximately 0.36%. This clone was detected many times. Its antigen is not known. The CD4+ fraction was divided into a CD45RA+ naive subset and a CD45RA-negative memory subset. CDR3 size: 14 residues. The germline V gene encodes CDR1 SNHLY and CDR2 FYNNEI. The V and J ends lost 5 bases and 7 bases respectively, with 12 bases between them. Findings and caveats of the study: Clonotypes which were not shared had lower generation probabilities than clonotypes that all four donors shared. Around 5.4% of naive CD4 clonotypes were common to a few donors.

The rearrangement links TRBV2 to TRBJ1-6; D is uncertain. This clonotype was obtained from a man aged 18-30 years in good health. Some clones in this sample may be carry-over from other donors' samples. The sequenced sample consisted of naive CD4+ T cells from PBMCs. Sample subset: CD45RA+ positively selected. CDR3 DNA: TGTGCCAGCAGTCCCCGGCCGGGAAATTCACCCCTCCACTTT. Protein: CASSPRPGNSPLHF. Drawing the rest from reference TRBV2 and TRBJ1-6, the complete variable domain is EPEVTQTPSHQVTQMGQEVILRCVPISNHLYFYWYRQILGQKVEFLVSFYNNEISEKSEIFDDQFSVERPDGSNFTLKIRSTKLEDSAMYFCASSPRPGNSPLHFGNGTRLTVT.